This T cell receptor beta chain was sequenced in a study of T cell repertoires in cytomegalovirus infection. This CDR3 is built from 16 residues. With 3 bases removed from V and 3 bases from J, the gap between germline ends came to 15 bases. Germline values: CDR1 SGHAT, CDR2 FQNNGV. As regards this clonotype: What it binds is not known.

TCRdb independently ran MiXCR on the reads; one entry per CDR3 protein. The data show 640,000 or so distinct CDR3 sequences, with about 33% seen just once and about 20% held by the top ten. The sequence derives from a human donor in good health (CMV status not recorded). Some clones in this sample may be carry-over from other donors' samples. The chain uses TRBV11-2 and TRBJ1-5; TRBD1 might be the D (5 bases). The source was cultured PBMCs, collected from culture after CMV antigen stimulation. The chain's CDR3 is CASSFLVGHVNQPQHF. In nucleotides, the CDR3 is TGTGCCAGCAGCTTCTTGGTCGGACACGTCAATCAGCCCCAGCATTTT.